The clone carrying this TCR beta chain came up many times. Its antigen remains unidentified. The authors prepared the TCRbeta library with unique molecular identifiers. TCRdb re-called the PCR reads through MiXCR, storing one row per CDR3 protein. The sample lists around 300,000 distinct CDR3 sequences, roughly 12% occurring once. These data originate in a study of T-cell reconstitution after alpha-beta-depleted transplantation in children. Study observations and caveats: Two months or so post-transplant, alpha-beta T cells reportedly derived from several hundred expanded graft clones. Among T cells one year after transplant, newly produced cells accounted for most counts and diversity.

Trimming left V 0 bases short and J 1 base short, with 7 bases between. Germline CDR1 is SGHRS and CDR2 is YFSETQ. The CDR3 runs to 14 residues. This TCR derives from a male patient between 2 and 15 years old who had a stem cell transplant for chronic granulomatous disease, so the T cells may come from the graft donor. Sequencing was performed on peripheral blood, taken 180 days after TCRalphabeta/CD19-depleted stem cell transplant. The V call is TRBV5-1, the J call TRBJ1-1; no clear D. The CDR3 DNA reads TGCGCCAGCAGCTTGGTTCAGGAGAACACTGAAGCTTTCTTT. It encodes CASSLVQENTEAFF. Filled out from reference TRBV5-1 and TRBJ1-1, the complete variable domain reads KAGVTQTPRYLIKTRGQQVTLSCSPISGHRSVSWYQQTPGQGLQFLFEYFSETQRNKGNFPGRFSGRQFSNSRSEMNVSTLELGDSALYLCASSLVQENTEAFFGQGTRLTVV.